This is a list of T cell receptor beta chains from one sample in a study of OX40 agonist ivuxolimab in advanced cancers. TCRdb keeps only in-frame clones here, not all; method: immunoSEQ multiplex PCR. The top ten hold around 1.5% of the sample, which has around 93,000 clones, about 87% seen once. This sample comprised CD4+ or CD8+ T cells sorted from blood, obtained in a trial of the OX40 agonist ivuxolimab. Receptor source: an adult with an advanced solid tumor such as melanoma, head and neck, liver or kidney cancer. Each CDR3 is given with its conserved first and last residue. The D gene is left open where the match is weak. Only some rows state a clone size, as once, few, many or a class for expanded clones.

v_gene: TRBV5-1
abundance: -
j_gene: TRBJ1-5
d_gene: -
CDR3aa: CASSPTTGSVNQPQHF
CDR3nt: TGCGCCAGCAGCCCTACTACAGGGTCGGTCAATCAGCCCCAGCATTTT

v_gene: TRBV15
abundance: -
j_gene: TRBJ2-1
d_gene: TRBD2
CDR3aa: CATSRGEGSGSYNEQFF
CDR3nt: TGTGCCACCAGCAGAGGTGAAGGGAGCGGGAGCTACAATGAGCAGTTCTTC

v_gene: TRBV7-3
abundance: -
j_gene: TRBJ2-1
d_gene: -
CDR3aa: CASSPQGHNEQFF
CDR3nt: TGTGCCAGCAGCCCCCAAGGGCACAATGAGCAGTTCTTC

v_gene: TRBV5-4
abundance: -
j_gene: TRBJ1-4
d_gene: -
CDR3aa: CASSSGWADEKLFF
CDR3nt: TGTGCCAGCAGCTCAGGGTGGGCGGATGAAAAACTGTTTTTT

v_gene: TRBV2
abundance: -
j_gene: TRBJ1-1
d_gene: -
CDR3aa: CASRHRANTEAFF
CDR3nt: TGTGCCAGCAGACACAGGGCGAACACTGAAGCTTTCTTT

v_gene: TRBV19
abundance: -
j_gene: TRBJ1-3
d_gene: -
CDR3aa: CASSIEAGAGNTIYF
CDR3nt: TGTGCCAGTAGTATAGAGGCTGGGGCTGGAAACACCATATATTTT

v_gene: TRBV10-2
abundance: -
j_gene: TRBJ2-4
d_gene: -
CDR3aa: CASSPVGVKNIQYF
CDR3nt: TGCGCCAGCAGTCCTGTGGGGGTCAAGAACATTCAGTACTTC

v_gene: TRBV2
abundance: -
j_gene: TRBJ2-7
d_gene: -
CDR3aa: CASSEGRGYYEQYF
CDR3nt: TGTGCCAGCAGTGAAGGCAGGGGATACTACGAGCAGTACTTC

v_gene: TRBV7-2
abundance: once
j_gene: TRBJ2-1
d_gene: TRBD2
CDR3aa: CASSFSGLAGPYNEQFF
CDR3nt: TGTGCCAGCAGCTTTTCCGGACTAGCGGGACCCTACAATGAGCAGTTCTTC

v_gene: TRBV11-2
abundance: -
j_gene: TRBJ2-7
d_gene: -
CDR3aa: CASSLFSYEQYF
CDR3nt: TGTGCCAGCAGCTTATTTAGCTACGAGCAGTACTTC

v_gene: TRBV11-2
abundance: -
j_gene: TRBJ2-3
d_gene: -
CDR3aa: CASSSGPTDTQYF
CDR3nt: TGTGCCAGCAGCTCGGGCCCCACAGATACGCAGTATTTT

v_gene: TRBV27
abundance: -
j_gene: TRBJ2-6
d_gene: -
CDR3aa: CASSSDSSGANVLTF
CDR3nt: TGTGCCAGCAGTTCAGACAGCTCTGGGGCCAACGTCCTGACTTTC

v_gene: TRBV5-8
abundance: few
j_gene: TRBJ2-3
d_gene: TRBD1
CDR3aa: CASSWTGGSNTDTQYF
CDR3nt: TGTGCCAGCAGCTGGACAGGGGGTAGTAACACAGATACGCAGTATTTT

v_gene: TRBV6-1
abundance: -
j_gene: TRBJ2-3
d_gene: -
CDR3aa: CATPPDGTDTQYF
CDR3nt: TGTGCCACCCCTCCCGATGGCACAGATACGCAGTATTTT

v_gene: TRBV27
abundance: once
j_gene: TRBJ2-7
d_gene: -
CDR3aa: CASSLGAGDRRYEQYF
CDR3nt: TGTGCCAGCAGTTTAGGGGCCGGGGACCGACGCTACGAGCAGTACTTC

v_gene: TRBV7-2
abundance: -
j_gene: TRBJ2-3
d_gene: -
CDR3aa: CASSSGPSTDTQYF
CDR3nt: TGTGCCAGCAGCTCTGGACCTAGCACAGATACGCAGTATTTT